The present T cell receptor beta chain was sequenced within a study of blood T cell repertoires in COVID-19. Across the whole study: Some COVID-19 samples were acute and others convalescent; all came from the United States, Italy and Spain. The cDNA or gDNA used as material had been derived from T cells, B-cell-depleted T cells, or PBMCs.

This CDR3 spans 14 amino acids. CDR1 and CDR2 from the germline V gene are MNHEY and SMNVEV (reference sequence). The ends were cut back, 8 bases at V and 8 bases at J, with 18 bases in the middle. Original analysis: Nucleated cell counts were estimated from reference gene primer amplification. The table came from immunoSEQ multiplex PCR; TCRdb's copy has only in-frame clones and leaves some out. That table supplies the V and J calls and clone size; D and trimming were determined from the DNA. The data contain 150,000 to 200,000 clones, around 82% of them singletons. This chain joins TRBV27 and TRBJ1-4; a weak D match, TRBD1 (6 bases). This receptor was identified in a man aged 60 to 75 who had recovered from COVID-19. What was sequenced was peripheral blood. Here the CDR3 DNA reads TGTGCCAGCCGGGACCTTAGGGGGGGGGAAAAACTGTTTTTT. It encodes CASRDLRGGEKLFF.